The 8 T cell receptor beta chains reported below all come from one sample, sequenced in a study of sequential checkpoint blockade in melanoma. TCRdb's table, derived via immunoSEQ multiplex PCR, lists solely in-frame clones and lacks some. The table has approximately 7,500 clones, nearly 60% seen once. The treatment is: randomized to nivolumab then ipilimumab (arm A) or the reverse (arm B). The sequenced sample was CD8+ T cells sorted from blood (inferred from file names), obtained from a patient given nivolumab and ipilimumab in sequence. The receptors come from a human donor with melanoma.

This clone was seen a few times. The rearrangement uses TRBV28 and TRBJ1-2, with D possibly being TRBD1 (5 bases). Trimming shortened V by 3 bases and J by 6 bases, and 20 bases separated the two germline ends. The CDR3 totals 16 residues. Germline-derived CDR1 and CDR2 are MDHEN and SYDVKM. Here the CDR3 DNA reads TGTGCCAGCAGTTTGTCGCGGGACGGGGCGAGGCATGGCTACACCTTC. Translating it yields CASSLSRDGARHGYTF.

This clone has only a few counts. The chain recombines TRBV30 with TRBJ2-7; D unclear. The CDR3 totals 12 residues. The V end was cut by 0 bases, the J end by 4 bases, with 7 bases between. Germline CDR1 and CDR2: GTSNPN and SVGIG (reference sequence). DNA for the CDR3: TGTGCCTGGAGTGTCGCAGTATACGAGCAGTACTTC. Its translation is CAWSVAVYEQYF.

This chain uses TRBV2 with TRBJ2-7, with D unresolved. The germline V and J ends were trimmed by 1 base and 3 bases, with 16 bases remaining between them. CDR3 length equals 16 residues. Germline V CDR1 and CDR2: SNHLY, FYNNEI. The CDR3 sequence is CASSEGEAIKLYEQYF. CDR3 DNA: TGTGCCAGCAGTGAAGGTGAGGCTATCAAGCTCTACGAGCAGTACTTC.

This chain links TRBV4-3 with TRBJ1-4, with 10 bases identical to TRBD1. V was pared by 1 base and J by 6 bases, with 5 bases of the junction left unmatched. The CDR3 length is 16 residues. Germline V gene data show CDR1 as LGHNA and CDR2 as YSLEER. The CDR3 protein is CASSQAVGTGDEKLFF. CDR3 DNA: TGCGCCAGCAGCCAAGCCGTAGGGACAGGGGATGAAAAACTGTTTTTT.

The rearrangement links TRBV7-6 to TRBJ2-7; TRBD2 matches at 7 bases. V trimming: 1 base; J trimming: 3 bases; junction bases outside the gene matches: 0. The germline V gene encodes CDR1 SGHVS and CDR2 FNYEAQ. The length of the CDR3 is 13 residues. The CDR3 DNA is TGTGCCAGCAGCTTAGGCGGGGGCTACGAGCAGTACTTC. It yields the protein CASSLGGGYEQYF.

This chain uses TRBV7-3 with TRBJ1-2; the D is unclear. Trimming removed 4 bases from V and 1 base from J, with 13 bases in between. The germline CDR1 and CDR2 sequences are SGHTA and FQGTGA. This CDR3 is built from 15 residues. The CDR3 spells CASSSTQVINYGYTF. CDR3 bases: TGTGCCAGCAGCTCGACACAAGTTATTAACTATGGCTACACCTTC.

This sequence joins TRBV9 and TRBJ2-7; possible D gene TRBD2, 6 bases. Deletions cut 0 bases from V and 5 bases from J, with 12 bases between. The CDR3 contains 14 residues. CDR1 and CDR2 from the germline V gene are SGDLS and YYNGEE. The CDR3 region has the DNA TGTGCCAGCAGCGTAGTGGGTAGCGGAGACGAGCAGTACTTC. Its translation is CASSVVGSGDEQYF. Full variable domain (remainder filled in from reference TRBV9 and TRBJ2-7): DSGVTQTPKHLITATGQRVTLRCSPRSGDLSVYWYQQSLDQGLQFLIQYYNGEERAKGNILERFSAQQFPDLHSELNLSSLELGDSALYFCASSVVGSGDEQYFGPGTRLTVT.

This clone was counted once. The rearrangement joins TRBV6-5 to TRBJ1-1; possible D gene TRBD1, 6 bases. This CDR3 is 14 amino acids long. V lost 4 bases and J 6 bases, leaving 15 bases between the germline ends. Germline assignment: CDR1 MNHEY and CDR2 SVGAGI. The CDR3 coding sequence is TGTGCCAGCAGTTTGGATTCGCAGGGGCCTGAAGCTTTCTTT. This codes for CASSLDSQGPEAFF.